Included here is one T cell receptor beta chain sequence, with context. The data belong to a study of blood T cell repertoires in COVID-19. Study at large: Whether acute or convalescent, the COVID-19 samples came from the United States, Italy and Spain. In each case, the material was cDNA or gDNA derived from T cells, B-cell-depleted T cells, or PBMCs.

CDR1 and CDR2 (germline): MNHEY, SMNVEV (reference sequence). V lost 8 bases to trimming and J lost 0 bases; unmatched junction nucleotides: 9. CDR3 length: 16 residues. Authors' methods: Amplifying reference gene primers gave estimates of nucleated cell counts. Sequencing used immunoSEQ multiplex PCR; TCRdb keeps in-frame clones, though not all of them. Clone size and the V and J calls come from that table; the DNA yielded D and trimming. The table shows more than 95,000 clones, with almost 90% occurring only once. The J gene is TRBJ1-4, the V gene TRBV27; the match to TRBD1 covers 7 bases. Sequencing was done on a sample of peripheral blood. The sequence was obtained from a human donor in a cohort sampled during active COVID-19. CDR3 sequence reads: CASGPGQPATNEKLFF. The CDR3 nucleotides read TGTGCCAGCGGACCGGGACAGCCTGCAACTAATGAAAAACTGTTTTTT. Full variable domain (rest looked up from reference TRBV27 and TRBJ1-4): EAQVTQNPRYLITVTGKKLTVTCSQNMNHEYMSWYRQDPGLGLRQIYYSMNVEVTDKGDVPEGYKVSRKEKRNFPLILESPSPNQTSLYFCASGPGQPATNEKLFFGSGTQLSVL.